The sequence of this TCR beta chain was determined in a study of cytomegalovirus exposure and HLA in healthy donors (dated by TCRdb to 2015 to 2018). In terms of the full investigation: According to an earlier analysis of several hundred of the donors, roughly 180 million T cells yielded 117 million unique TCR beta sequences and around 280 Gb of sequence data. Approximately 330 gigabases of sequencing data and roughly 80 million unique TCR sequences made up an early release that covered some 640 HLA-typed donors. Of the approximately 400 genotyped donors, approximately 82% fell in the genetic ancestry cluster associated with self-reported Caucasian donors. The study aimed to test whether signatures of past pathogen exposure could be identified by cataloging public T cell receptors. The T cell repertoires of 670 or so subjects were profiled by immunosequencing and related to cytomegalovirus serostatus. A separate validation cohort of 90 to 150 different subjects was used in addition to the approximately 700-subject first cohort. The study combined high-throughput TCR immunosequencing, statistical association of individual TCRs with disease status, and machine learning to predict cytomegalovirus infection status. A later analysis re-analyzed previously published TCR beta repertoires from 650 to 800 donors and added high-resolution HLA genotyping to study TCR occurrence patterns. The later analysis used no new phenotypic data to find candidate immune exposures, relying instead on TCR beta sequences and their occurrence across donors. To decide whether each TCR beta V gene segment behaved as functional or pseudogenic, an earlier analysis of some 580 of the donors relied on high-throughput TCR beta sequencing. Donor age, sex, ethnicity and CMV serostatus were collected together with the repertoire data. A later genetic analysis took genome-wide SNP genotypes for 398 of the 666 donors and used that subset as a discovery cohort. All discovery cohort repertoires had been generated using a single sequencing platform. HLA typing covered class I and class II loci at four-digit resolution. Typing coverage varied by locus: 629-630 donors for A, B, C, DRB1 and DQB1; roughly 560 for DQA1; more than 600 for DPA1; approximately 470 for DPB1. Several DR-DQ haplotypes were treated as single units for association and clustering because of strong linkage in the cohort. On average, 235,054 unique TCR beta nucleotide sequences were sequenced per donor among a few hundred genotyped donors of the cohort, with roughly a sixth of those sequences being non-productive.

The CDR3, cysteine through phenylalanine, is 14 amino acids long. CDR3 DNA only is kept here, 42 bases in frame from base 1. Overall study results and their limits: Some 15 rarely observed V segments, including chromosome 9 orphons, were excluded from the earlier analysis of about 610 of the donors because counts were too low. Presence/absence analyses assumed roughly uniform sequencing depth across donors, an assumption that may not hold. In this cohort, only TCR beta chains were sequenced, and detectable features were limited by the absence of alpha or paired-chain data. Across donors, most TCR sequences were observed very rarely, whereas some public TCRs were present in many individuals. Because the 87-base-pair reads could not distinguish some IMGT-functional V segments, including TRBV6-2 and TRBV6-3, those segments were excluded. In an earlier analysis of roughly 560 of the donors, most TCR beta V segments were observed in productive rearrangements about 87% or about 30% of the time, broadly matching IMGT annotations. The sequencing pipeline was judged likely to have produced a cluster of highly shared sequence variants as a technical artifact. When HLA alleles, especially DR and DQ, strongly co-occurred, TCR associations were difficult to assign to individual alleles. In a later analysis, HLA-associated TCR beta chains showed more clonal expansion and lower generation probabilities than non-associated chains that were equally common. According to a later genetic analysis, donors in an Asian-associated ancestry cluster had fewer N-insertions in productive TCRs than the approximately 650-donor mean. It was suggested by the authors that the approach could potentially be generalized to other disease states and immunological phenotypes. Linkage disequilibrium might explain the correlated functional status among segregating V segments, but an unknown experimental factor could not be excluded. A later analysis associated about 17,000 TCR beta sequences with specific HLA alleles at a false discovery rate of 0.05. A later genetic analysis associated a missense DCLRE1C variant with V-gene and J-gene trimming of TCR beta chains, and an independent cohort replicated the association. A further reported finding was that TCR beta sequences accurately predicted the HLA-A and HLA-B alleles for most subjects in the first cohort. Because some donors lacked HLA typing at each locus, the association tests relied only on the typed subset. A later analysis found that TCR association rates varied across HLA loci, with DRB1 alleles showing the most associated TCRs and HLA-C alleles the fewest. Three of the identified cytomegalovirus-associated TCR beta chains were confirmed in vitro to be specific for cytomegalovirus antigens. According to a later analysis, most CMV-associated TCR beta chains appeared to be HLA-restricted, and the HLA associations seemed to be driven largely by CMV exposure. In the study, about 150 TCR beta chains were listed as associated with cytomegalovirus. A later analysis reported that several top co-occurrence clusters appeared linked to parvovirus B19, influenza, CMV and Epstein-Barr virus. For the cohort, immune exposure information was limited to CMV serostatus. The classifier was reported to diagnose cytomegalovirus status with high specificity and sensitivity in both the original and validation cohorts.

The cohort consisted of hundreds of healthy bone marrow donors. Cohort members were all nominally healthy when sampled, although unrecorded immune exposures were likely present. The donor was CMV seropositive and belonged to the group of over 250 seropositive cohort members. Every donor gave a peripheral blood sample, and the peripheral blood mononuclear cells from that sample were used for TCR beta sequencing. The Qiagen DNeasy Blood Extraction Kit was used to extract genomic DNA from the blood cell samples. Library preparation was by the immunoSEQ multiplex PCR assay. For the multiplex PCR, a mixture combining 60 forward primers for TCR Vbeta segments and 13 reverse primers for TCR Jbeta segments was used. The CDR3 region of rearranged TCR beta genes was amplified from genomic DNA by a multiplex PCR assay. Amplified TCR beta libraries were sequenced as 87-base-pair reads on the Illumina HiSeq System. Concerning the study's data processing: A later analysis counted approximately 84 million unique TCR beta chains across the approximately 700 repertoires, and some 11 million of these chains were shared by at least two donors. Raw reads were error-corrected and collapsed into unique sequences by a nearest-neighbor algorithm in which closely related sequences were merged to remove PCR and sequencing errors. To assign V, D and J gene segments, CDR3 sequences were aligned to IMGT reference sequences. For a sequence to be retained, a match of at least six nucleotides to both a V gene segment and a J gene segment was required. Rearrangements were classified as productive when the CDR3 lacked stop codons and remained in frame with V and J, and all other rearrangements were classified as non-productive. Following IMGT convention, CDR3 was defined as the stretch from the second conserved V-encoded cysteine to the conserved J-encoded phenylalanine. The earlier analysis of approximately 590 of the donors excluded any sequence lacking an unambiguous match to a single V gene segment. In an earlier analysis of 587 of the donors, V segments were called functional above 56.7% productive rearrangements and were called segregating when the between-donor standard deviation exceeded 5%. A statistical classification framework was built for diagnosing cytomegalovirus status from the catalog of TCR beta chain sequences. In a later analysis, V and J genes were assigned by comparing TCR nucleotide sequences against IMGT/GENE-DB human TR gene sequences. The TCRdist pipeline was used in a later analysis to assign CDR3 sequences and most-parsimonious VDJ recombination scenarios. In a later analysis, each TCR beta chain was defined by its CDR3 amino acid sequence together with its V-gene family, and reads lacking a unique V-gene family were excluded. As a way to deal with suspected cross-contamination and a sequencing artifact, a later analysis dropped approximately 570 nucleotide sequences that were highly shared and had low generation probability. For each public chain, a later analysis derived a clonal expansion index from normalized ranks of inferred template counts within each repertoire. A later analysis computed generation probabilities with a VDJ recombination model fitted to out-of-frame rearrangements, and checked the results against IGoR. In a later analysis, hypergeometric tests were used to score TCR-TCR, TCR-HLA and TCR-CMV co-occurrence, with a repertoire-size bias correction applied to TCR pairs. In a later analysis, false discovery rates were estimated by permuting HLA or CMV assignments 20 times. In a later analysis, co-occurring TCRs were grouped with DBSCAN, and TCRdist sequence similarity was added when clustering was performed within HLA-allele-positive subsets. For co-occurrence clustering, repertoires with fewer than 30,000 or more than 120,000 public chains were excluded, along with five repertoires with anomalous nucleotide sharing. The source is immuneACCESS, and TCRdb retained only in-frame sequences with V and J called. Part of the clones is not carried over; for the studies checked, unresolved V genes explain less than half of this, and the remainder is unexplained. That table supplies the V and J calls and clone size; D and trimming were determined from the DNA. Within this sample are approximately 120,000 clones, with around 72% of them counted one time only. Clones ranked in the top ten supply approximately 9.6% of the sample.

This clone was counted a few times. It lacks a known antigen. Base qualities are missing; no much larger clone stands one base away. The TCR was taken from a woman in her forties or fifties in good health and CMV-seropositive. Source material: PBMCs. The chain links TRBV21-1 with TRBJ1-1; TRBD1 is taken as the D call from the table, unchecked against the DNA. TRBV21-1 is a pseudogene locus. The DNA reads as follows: TGTGCCAGCAGCAAAATGGGCAGCTGCACTGAAGCTTTCTTT. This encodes CASSKMGSCTEAFF.